Only one count was recorded for the clone carrying this T cell receptor (beta chain). As yet, its antigen is unknown. Here immunoSEQ multiplex PCR was the method, and the copy in TCRdb shows in-frame clones only, minus some. This table holds roughly 260,000 clones, 87% found once. Germline loops: CDR1 SGHVS, CDR2 FQNEAQ. Losses at the gene ends were 5 bases for V and 0 bases for J; bases not matched to a gene: 3. The CDR3 runs 15 residues. These data belong to a study of cytomegalovirus exposure and HLA in healthy donors. Study-level points and caveats: CMV antigen specificity was confirmed in vitro for a few CMV-associated chains.

J is TRBJ2-2 and V is TRBV7-8; TRBD1 aligns across 7 bases. Specimen: PBMCs. This TCR was recovered from a man between 18 and 35 years old in good health and CMV-seronegative. This CDR3 is CASSRGQTNTGELFF. CDR3 coding DNA: TGTGCCAGCAGCAGGGGACAGACGAACACCGGGGAGCTGTTTTTT.